What follows is one T cell receptor beta chain and its context. Trimming removed 2 bases from V and 1 base from J, with 9 bases in between. The CDR3 is 14 amino acids. Germline-derived CDR1 and CDR2 are MNHNY and SVGAGI (reference sequence). The entry originates in a study of neoadjuvant nivolumab and ipilimumab in lung cancer. TCRdb keeps only in-frame clones here, not all; method: immunoSEQ multiplex PCR. The sample consists of about 38,000 clones, 89% of them appearing once. This receptor was obtained from an adult with non-small cell lung cancer. The material was peripheral blood, obtained before neoadjuvant nivolumab, alone or with ipilimumab. The chain uses TRBV6-6 and TRBJ2-7; D tentatively reads TRBD1 or TRBD2 (5 bases each). The DNA of the CDR3 is TGTGCCAGCAGTTACCGGGACGAGTCCTACGAGCAGTACTTC. As protein: CASSYRDESYEQYF.